The next 5 T cell receptor beta chains were all read from a single sample in a study of blood T cell repertoires in COVID-19. Sequencing used immunoSEQ multiplex PCR; TCRdb keeps in-frame clones, though not all of them. The repertoire holds tens of thousands of clones, with around 86% as singletons. Sequencing input: peripheral blood. These receptors were collected from a man aged 25-40 years with acute or convalescent COVID-19.

This rearrangement joins TRBV10-3 to TRBJ1-2; unclear D gene. Looked up from germline, CDR1 is ENHRY and CDR2 is SYGVKD. V was trimmed by 3 bases and J by 2 bases, leaving 7 bases between them. This CDR3 is 13 amino acids long. CDR3 loop: CAISEGGNYGYTF. CDR3 DNA: TGTGCCATCAGTGAAGGCGGGAACTATGGCTACACCTTC.

This chain links TRBV19 with TRBJ2-1; TRBD2 agrees at 8 bases. The germline V gene encodes CDR1 LNHDA and CDR2 SQIVND (reference sequence). Germline trimming cut 7 bases from V and 0 bases from J; bases unmatched to any gene: 11. The CDR3 consists of 17 residues. The CDR3 bases are TGTGCCAGTACCGCATCGGGGGGGGGCGGCTCCTACAATGAGCAGTTCTTC. Translation gives CASTASGGGGSYNEQFF.

This clone was recorded a few times. The chain links TRBV7-9 to TRBJ1-2, with TRBD1 matching over 8 bases. V dropped 1 base and J dropped 3; count of bases not matched to a gene: 1. Germline-derived CDR1 and CDR2 are SEHNR and FQNEAQ (reference sequence). There are 14 residues in the CDR3. The CDR3 reads CASSLGQGHYGYTF. In nucleotides, the CDR3 is TGTGCCAGCAGCTTAGGACAGGGGCACTATGGCTACACCTTC.

J is TRBJ2-7 and V is TRBV7-9; D possibly corresponds to TRBD2 (6 bases). The CDR3 loop spans 12 amino acids. Germline V gene sequence: CDR1 SEHNR, CDR2 FQNEAQ (reference sequence). V was shortened by 3 bases and J by 9 bases, with 12 bases between the two germline ends. CDR3 in DNA: TGTGCCAGCAGCTTCGATACGGGGGTGCAGTACTTC. This encodes CASSFDTGVQYF.

The V gene is TRBV7-9, the J gene TRBJ1-6; 9 bases match TRBD1. The CDR3 is 14 amino acids. The V gene's germline CDR1 is SEHNR and CDR2 FQNEAQ (reference sequence). The J segment lost 7 bases and the V segment lost 5 bases, leaving 3 bases of the junction unmatched. The chain's CDR3 is CASSGTGNNSPLHF. Written as DNA, the CDR3 is TGTGCCAGCAGCGGGACAGGGAACAATTCACCCCTCCACTTT.